This TCR beta chain appears in the sequencing data of a study of a mutant IDH1 vaccine in newly diagnosed glioma. Study as a whole: A 62.5% male, approximately 38% female split and a mean age of approximately 38 years characterized treated patients. Antecedent treatment encompassed radiotherapy, temozolomide, or their combination; the majority received both. Study results and caveats: Vaccine-induced responses were seen in 93.3% of patients, spanning several MHC alleles.

Described time point: week 47, end of study. What each vaccine dose contained was 300 ug of mutant IDH1 20-mer peptide, accompanied by topical imiquimod. CDR3 length: 14 amino acids. The germline gives CDR1 SEHNR, CDR2 FQNEAQ (reference sequence). Unmatched junction bases numbered 3, after V lost 4 bases and J lost 4 bases. The repertoire was sequenced with immunoSEQ multiplex PCR; TCRdb's copy has only in-frame clones and lacks some. The table records some 60,000 clones, roughly four fifths of them present only once. A note on this clone: Its antigen is undetermined.

The TCR was taken from a man aged 25 to 40 with glioma. This chain connects TRBV7-9 to TRBJ2-7, with 11 bases that match TRBD2. The sequencing here drew on PBMCs, taken from a glioma patient whose treatment included an IDH1 peptide vaccine. CDR3 DNA sequence: TGTGCCAGCAGCTCGGGACTAGCGGTTTACGAGCAGTACTTC. Protein product: CASSSGLAVYEQYF.